Listed below are T cell receptor beta chains from one sample, sequenced in a study of T cell responses to AZD1222 COVID-19 vaccine. Produced via immunoSEQ multiplex PCR; TCRdb's table is partial and in-frame only. The sample lists some 120,000 clones; approximately 85% were seen once. The sequences come from peripheral blood, collected on day 0 of AZD1222 vaccination. The receptors come from an adult in good health. Each CDR3 is given with its conserved first and last residue. A D gene is named only where the DNA matches it firmly. A clone size is listed for some rows: how often the clone was seen (once, few, many), or a class if it is expanded.

j_gene	abundance	d_gene	v_gene	CDR3aa	CDR3nt
TRBJ1-1	NA	NA	TRBV5-1	CASSLEGRTLAEAFF	TGCGCCAGCAGCTTGGAGGGCAGAACACTAGCTGAAGCTTTCTTT
TRBJ1-3	NA	NA	TRBV28	CASIVLGGNTIYF	TGTGCCAGCATTGTCCTCGGAGGAAACACCATATATTTT
TRBJ1-2	NA	NA	TRBV6-5	CATSPGVGGNYGYTF	TGTGCCACCTCCCCAGGGGTGGGGGGGAACTATGGCTACACCTTC
TRBJ1-2	NA	TRBD1	TRBV19	CASKVRGPANYGYTF	TGTGCCAGTAAGGTCAGGGGGCCCGCTAACTATGGCTACACCTTC
TRBJ1-1	few	NA	TRBV3-1/TRBV3-2	CASSLSGFGNTEAFF	TGTGCCAGCAGCCTCTCGGGGTTCGGGAACACTGAAGCTTTCTTT
TRBJ1-2	few	NA	TRBV2	CASIIRESYGYTF	TGTGCCAGCATCATCAGGGAGAGCTATGGCTACACCTTC
TRBJ2-7	NA	NA	TRBV11-3	CASSPGVNEQYF	TGTGCCAGCAGCCCCGGCGTGAACGAGCAGTACTTC
TRBJ1-1	NA	NA	TRBV11-2	CASSLDGGGLEAFF	TGTGCCAGCAGCTTAGATGGGGGAGGACTTGAAGCTTTCTTT
TRBJ1-1	NA	NA	TRBV4-3	CASSQGDRRLMNTEAFF	TGCGCCAGCAGCCAAGGGGACCGTCGTCTAATGAACACTGAAGCTTTCTTT
TRBJ2-2	NA	NA	TRBV5-1	CASRKPGANTGELFF	TGCGCCAGCCGTAAACCGGGGGCGAACACCGGGGAGCTGTTTTTT
TRBJ1-2	NA	NA	TRBV7-2	CASSTGRNPYGYTF	TGTGCCAGCAGCACGGGACGGAATCCCTATGGCTACACCTTC
TRBJ1-5	NA	TRBD1	TRBV2	CASSPGQFGNQPQHF	TGTGCCAGCAGTCCGGGACAGTTTGGAAATCAGCCCCAGCATTTT
TRBJ1-2	NA	NA	TRBV5-1	CASNPSGPNYGYTF	TGCGCCAGCAACCCGTCCGGACCCAACTATGGCTACACCTTC
TRBJ2-5	NA	NA	TRBV5-1	CASSPNSQETQYF	TGCGCCAGCAGCCCCAACTCCCAAGAGACCCAGTACTTC
TRBJ1-3	NA	TRBD1	TRBV3-1/TRBV3-2	CASSRGQGDTIYF	TGTGCCAGCAGCCGAGGACAGGGAGACACCATATATTTT
TRBJ1-2	few	TRBD1	TRBV2	CASREDRGGYGYTF	TGTGCCAGCAGAGAAGACAGGGGAGGCTATGGCTACACCTTC
TRBJ1-2	NA	NA	TRBV11-2	CASSLAFGPVDGYTF	TGTGCCAGCAGCTTAGCGTTCGGACCCGTCGATGGCTACACCTTC
TRBJ2-7	NA	NA	TRBV5-1	CASSLRFSEQYF	TGCGCCAGCAGCTTGCGGTTCTCCGAGCAGTACTTC
TRBJ2-7	once	NA	TRBV24-1	CATSDPVPGGEQYF	TGTGCCACCAGTGACCCGGTTCCGGGTGGCGAGCAGTACTTC
TRBJ2-5	NA	NA	TRBV28	CASERGETQYF	TGTGCCAGCGAACGGGGGGAGACCCAGTACTTC
TRBJ2-1	NA	TRBD2	TRBV28	CATNGASGVWGEQFF	TGTGCCACCAACGGGGCTAGCGGGGTGTGGGGGGAGCAGTTCTTC
TRBJ1-2	once	NA	TRBV28	CASSLQSYGYTF	TGTGCCAGCAGTTTACAATCCTATGGCTACACCTTC
TRBJ1-1	NA	NA	TRBV10-3	CAITYSLNTEAFF	TGTGCCATCACGTACAGCCTGAACACTGAAGCTTTCTTT
TRBJ2-7	NA	NA	TRBV7-8	CASSLDVVGTPSYEQYF	TGTGCCAGCAGCTTAGATGTTGTGGGGACACCATCCTACGAGCAGTACTTC
TRBJ2-7	NA	NA	TRBV28	CASSLASHYEQYF	TGTGCCAGCAGTTTAGCGTCCCACTACGAGCAGTACTTC
TRBJ2-2	NA	NA	TRBV18	CASSPIRVNTGELFF	TGTGCCAGCTCACCAATCAGGGTGAACACCGGGGAGCTGTTTTTT
TRBJ2-5	NA	NA	TRBV24-1	CATSDRRPTALETQYF	TGTGCCACCAGTGATAGGCGTCCGACAGCGTTAGAGACCCAGTACTTC
TRBJ1-6	NA	TRBD1	TRBV27	CASSLTPSIRDRGSPLHF	TGTGCCAGCAGCTTAACTCCGAGCATCCGGGACAGGGGATCACCCCTCCACTTT
TRBJ2-3	NA	TRBD1	TRBV18	CASSPIQGVGTDTQYF	TGTGCCAGCTCCCCAATTCAGGGGGTAGGAACAGATACGCAGTATTTT
TRBJ2-3	once	NA	TRBV11-3	CASSLQATQYF	TGTGCCAGCAGCCTCCAGGCTACGCAGTATTTT
TRBJ2-1	NA	TRBD1	TRBV27	CASSPPGQYSGEQFF	TGTGCCAGCAGTCCTCCGGGACAGTACTCGGGTGAGCAGTTCTTC
TRBJ1-4	NA	NA	TRBV2	CAGSGGTNEKLFF	TGTGCCGGCTCTGGCGGAACTAATGAAAAACTGTTTTTT
TRBJ1-4	NA	TRBD1	TRBV15	CATSRVGTGGTTNEKLFF	TGTGCCACCAGCAGAGTGGGGACAGGGGGCACAACTAATGAAAAACTGTTTTTT
TRBJ2-1	NA	NA	TRBV4-3	CASSQDFVVRKSSYNEQFF	TGCGCCAGCAGCCAAGATTTCGTGGTCAGGAAAAGCTCCTACAATGAGCAGTTCTTC
TRBJ2-3	NA	NA	TRBV5-4	CASSLGETLRATDTQYF	TGTGCCAGCAGCTTGGGCGAAACCCTGAGGGCCACAGATACGCAGTATTTT
TRBJ1-1	NA	NA	TRBV7-9	CASSLFPENTEAFF	TGTGCCAGCAGCTTATTTCCCGAGAACACTGAAGCTTTCTTT
TRBJ1-5	NA	NA	TRBV10-3	CAISESLIQPQHF	TGTGCCATCAGTGAGTCGCTGATCCAGCCCCAGCATTTT
TRBJ2-7	NA	NA	TRBV11-3	CASSPPRRGGSYEQYF	TGTGCCAGCAGCCCCCCTCGGCGTGGCGGTTCCTACGAGCAGTACTTC
TRBJ2-1	few	TRBD1	TRBV15	CATSIDRVSYNEQFF	TGTGCCACCAGCATCGACAGGGTCTCCTACAATGAGCAGTTCTTC
TRBJ1-2	NA	NA	TRBV6-6	CASSPEAEFYGYTF	TGTGCCAGCAGCCCAGAAGCAGAATTCTATGGCTACACCTTC
TRBJ1-3	few	NA	TRBV7-9	CASSSTGGSRGNTIYF	TGTGCCAGCAGCTCGACAGGAGGATCAAGGGGAAACACCATATATTTT
TRBJ1-3	NA	NA	TRBV28	CASSSTGIGSGNTIYF	TGTGCCAGCAGCTCCACGGGGATCGGGTCTGGAAACACCATATATTTT